This entry is about one T cell receptor (beta chain). The CDR3 spans 16 residues. V dropped 6 bases and J dropped 1 base, with 18 bases sitting between them. TCRdb reprocessed the RT-PCR reads with MiXCR, giving one entry per CDR3 protein. This table holds a few thousand distinct CDR3 sequences, around 31% found once. Sequenced material: memory CD4+ T cells from salivary gland. This chain uses TRBV12-3 or TRBV12-4 with TRBJ2-5; D possibly matches TRBD1 or TRBD2 (5 bases each). The TCR originated in a female donor with primary Sjogren's syndrome. CDR3 nucleotides: TGTGCCAGCAGCCTTAGTGGGACGCTTACCCAAGAGACCCAGTACTTC. The encoded protein is CASSLSGTLTQETQYF.